This T cell receptor (beta chain) was found in a study of blood T cell repertoires in COVID-19. As for the study in general: From the United States, Italy and Spain came samples of acute and convalescent COVID-19. PBMCs, B-cell-depleted T cells, or T cells were the source of the cDNA or gDNA that made up the material.

In the original analysis: By means of reference gene primer amplification, nucleated cell counts were estimated. Repertoires were generated with immunoSEQ multiplex PCR, while TCRdb's copy carries only in-frame clones and drops some. The DNA was the basis for D and trimming; V, J and clone size are from that table. The sample lists under 250,000 clones; roughly four fifths were seen once. Germline trimming cut 5 bases from V and 4 bases from J; bases unmatched to any gene: 17. The CDR3 sequence is 18 residues long. Germline CDR1 and CDR2: SGHAT and FQNNGV. The TCR sequence derives from a man aged 45-60 years with active or convalescent COVID-19. The V and J genes are TRBV11-2 and TRBJ2-3, with TRBD1 identical over 8 bases. Sequenced input: peripheral blood. The CDR3 reads CASSLTGPTGGGSDTQYF. The DNA for the CDR3 is TGTGCCAGCAGCCTCACAGGCCCCACAGGGGGAGGTTCAGATACGCAGTATTTT.